Below, 23 T cell receptor beta chains from the same sample are listed, as sequenced in a study of OX40 agonist ivuxolimab in advanced cancers. Using immunoSEQ multiplex PCR, the repertoire was profiled, and TCRdb retains in-frame clones only, with some absent. The sample lists about 45,000 clones, roughly 90% occurring once. The sequencing used CD4+ or CD8+ T cells sorted from blood, collected in a trial of the OX40 agonist ivuxolimab. The receptors here all came from an adult with an advanced solid tumor such as melanoma, head and neck, liver or kidney cancer.

This chain uses TRBV7-8 with TRBJ1-2; D ambiguous. Per germline, CDR1 SGHVS and CDR2 FQNEAQ. The V and J ends lost 1 base and 2 bases respectively, with 11 bases between them. There are 15 residues in the CDR3. The CDR3 DNA reads as TGTGCCAGCAGCTTAGGTGGCAGGCTAAACTATGGCTACACCTTC. Its protein is CASSLGGRLNYGYTF.

The CDR3 region has the DNA TGCAGCGCTGGGACTACCTCCTCCTACAATGAGCAGTTCTTC. Protein sequence: CSAGTTSSYNEQFF. This chain uses TRBV29-1 with TRBJ2-1; the match to TRBD2 covers 7 bases. The CDR3 is 14 residues long. V shed 7 bases, J shed 0 bases, and the junction held 6 bases outside the gene matches. Germline V gene data show CDR1 as SQVTM and CDR2 as ANQGSEA.

This clone occurred once. V usage is TRBV19 and J usage is TRBJ2-1; 7 nucleotides line up with TRBD2. CDR1 is LNHDA and CDR2 is SQIVND in the germline V gene (reference sequence). This CDR3 region has 18 residues. After removal of 6 bases from V and 1 base from J, the junction contained 15 bases not matched to a gene. The chain's CDR3 is CASSVVGRGRWSYNEQFF. The CDR3 DNA is TGTGCCAGTAGCGTAGTAGGGCGGGGGAGGTGGTCCTACAATGAGCAGTTCTTC.

The chain links TRBV27 to TRBJ2-7; tentative D call: TRBD1 (5 bases). Trimming removed 10 bases at V and 3 bases at J, with 13 bases between. This CDR3 spans 12 amino acids. The germline gives CDR1 MNHEY, CDR2 SMNVEV (reference sequence). The CDR3 spells CATYGRVYEQYF. CDR3 DNA: TGTGCCACCTACGGCAGGGTCTACGAGCAGTACTTC.

This clone was recorded a few times. This chain links TRBV2 with TRBJ1-1; a possible D gene is TRBD1 (5 bases). Trimming removed 7 bases from V and 11 bases from J, with 11 bases in between. This CDR3 contains 10 residues. In germline, CDR1 is SNHLY, CDR2 FYNNEI. The CDR3 DNA reads as TGTGCCAGCATGGCAGGGAGGGCTTTCTTT. Amino acid sequence: CASMAGRAFF.

V is TRBV6-5 and J is TRBJ1-5; tentative D call: TRBD1 (6 bases). V was trimmed by 4 bases and J by 9 bases, leaving 13 bases between them. This CDR3 has 13 amino acids. The germline gives CDR1 MNHEY, CDR2 SVGAGI. This CDR3 reads CASSLQGGGPQHF. CDR3 in DNA: TGTGCCAGCAGTTTACAGGGCGGGGGGCCCCAGCATTTT.

The rearrangement uses TRBV27 and TRBJ2-5; D may match TRBD1 or TRBD2 (5 bases each). CDR1 is MNHEY and CDR2 is SMNVEV in the germline V gene (reference sequence). The V end lost 4 bases, the J end lost 3 bases, and 9 bases lay between the germline ends. The CDR3 sequence is 13 residues long. This chain's CDR3 is CASSYLGEETQYF. CDR3 in DNA: TGTGCCAGCAGTTATTTGGGGGAAGAGACCCAGTACTTC.

The chain is built from TRBV13 and TRBJ2-7, with 11 bases matching TRBD1. Germline CDR1 and CDR2: PRHDT and FYEKMQ (reference sequence). V trimming: 5 bases; J trimming: 7 bases; junction bases outside the gene matches: 13. This CDR3 contains 16 residues. The CDR3 DNA reads as TGTGCCAGCAGCCCCCAGAGCGGACAGGGGGCGCATGAGCAGTACTTC. Protein product: CASSPQSGQGAHEQYF. Drawing the rest from reference TRBV13 and TRBJ2-7, the complete variable domain is AAGVIQSPRHLIKEKRETATLKCYPIPRHDTVYWYQQGPGQDPQFLISFYEKMQSDKGSIPDRFSAQQFSDYHSELNMSSLELGDSALYFCASSPQSGQGAHEQYFGPGTRLTVT.

A word on this clone: The junction departs from germline at one end; a sequencing error may be responsible. The chain has TRBV7-8 and TRBJ2-3; D gene ambiguous. This CDR3 has 10 residues. Germline values: CDR1 SGHVS, CDR2 FQNEAQ. CDR3 sequence (DNA): TGTGCGAGCACCTCAGATACGCAGTATTTT. Translation: CASTSDTQYF.

This clone was counted a single time. The chain recombines TRBV4-1 with TRBJ1-1; D might be TRBD1 (5 bases). Germline V lookup: CDR1 MGHRA, CDR2 YSYEKL. The V end was cut by 3 bases, the J end by 0 bases, with 14 bases between. The CDR3 loop spans 16 amino acids. The CDR3 sequence: CASSHRGERMNTEAFF. CDR3 sequence (DNA): TGCGCCAGCAGCCACCGAGGGGAAAGGATGAACACTGAAGCTTTCTTT.

The chain uses TRBV2 and TRBJ2-3; D assignment may be TRBD1 or TRBD2 (7 bases each). V lost 4 bases to trimming and J lost 1 base, with 15 bases between them. Germline V gives CDR1 SNHLY, CDR2 FYNNEI. The CDR3 is 16 amino acids. The CDR3 region is CASSGQGLRGTDTQYF. CDR3 nucleotide sequence: TGTGCCAGCAGTGGACAGGGACTACGGGGCACAGATACGCAGTATTTT.

The chain employs TRBV5-1 and TRBJ2-4; tentatively, D is TRBD1 (5 bases). With 1 base removed from V and 0 bases from J, the gap between germline ends came to 17 bases. The germline CDR1 and CDR2 sequences are SGHRS and YFSETQ. This CDR3 region has 18 residues. The CDR3, as DNA: TGCGCCAGCAGCTTGTCTAGATTCTCAGGGTTAGCCAAAAACATTCAGTACTTC. Encoded protein: CASSLSRFSGLAKNIQYF.

This rearrangement joins TRBV4-1 to TRBJ2-1; TRBD2 aligns across 8 bases. The germline V gene encodes CDR1 MGHRA and CDR2 YSYEKL. V lost 4 bases and J lost 9; bases outside the gene matches: 11. This CDR3 contains 15 residues. This CDR3 is CASSLSTGLVGEQFF. In DNA form, the CDR3 reads TGCGCCAGCAGCCTCTCGACGGGACTAGTAGGTGAGCAGTTCTTC.

The J gene is TRBJ1-5, the V gene TRBV5-4; 9 bases fit TRBD1. After removal of 4 bases from V and 8 bases from J, the junction contained 4 bases not matched to a gene. In germline, CDR1 is SGHNT, CDR2 YYREEE (reference sequence). The CDR3 totals 13 residues. CDR3: CASSPDRGEPQHF. The DNA of the CDR3 is TGTGCCAGCAGCCCCGACAGGGGGGAGCCCCAGCATTTT.

The chain uses TRBV9 and TRBJ1-1; TRBD1 agrees at 9 bases. Trimming took 3 bases from V and 3 from J; bases not matched to a gene: 6. Germline CDR1 reads SGDLS; CDR2 reads YYNGEE. This CDR3 has 15 amino acids. The CDR3 reads CASSARDRAYTEAFF. Here the CDR3 DNA reads TGTGCCAGCAGCGCCCGGGACAGGGCTTACACTGAAGCTTTCTTT.

This chain joins TRBV2 and TRBJ1-1; maybe TRBD1 (5 bases). Per germline, CDR1 SNHLY and CDR2 FYNNEI. CDR3 length equals 14 residues. The germline V and J ends were trimmed by 3 bases and 1 base, with 9 bases remaining between them. The CDR3 spells CASSELGENTEAFF. In nucleotides, the CDR3 is TGTGCCAGCAGTGAGTTGGGGGAGAACACTGAAGCTTTCTTT.

This clone was recorded once. This sequence joins TRBV27 and TRBJ2-1; 11 positions match TRBD2. CDR3 length: 14 residues. J gave up 6 bases and V 10 bases, and 8 bases lay outside the gene matches. CDR1 is MNHEY and CDR2 is SMNVEV in the germline V gene (reference sequence). Here the CDR3 reads CAINSGGGRNEQFF. DNA of the CDR3: TGTGCCATCAATAGCGGGGGGGGTCGCAATGAGCAGTTCTTC.

The gene calls are TRBV27 and TRBJ2-1; a weak D match, TRBD2 (5 bases). This CDR3 has 15 amino acids. Trimming left V 2 bases short and J 4 bases short, with 12 bases between. The germline V gene has CDR1 MNHEY and CDR2 SMNVEV (reference sequence). CDR3 amino acids: CASSLGLAPYNEQFF. The DNA of the CDR3 is TGTGCCAGCAGTTTAGGGCTAGCACCGTACAATGAGCAGTTCTTC.

This clone was counted only a few times. The rearrangement links TRBV19 to TRBJ1-1, with D maybe TRBD1 (6 bases). V dropped 4 bases and J dropped 0 bases, with 12 bases sitting between them. The CDR3 covers 15 residues. Germline V gene sequence: CDR1 LNHDA, CDR2 SQIVND (reference sequence). CDR3 nucleotides: TGTGCCAGTAGTAGCGGGACACTAATGAACACTGAAGCTTTCTTT. Protein sequence: CASSSGTLMNTEAFF.

This chain connects TRBV9 to TRBJ2-7, with D perhaps given as TRBD1 or TRBD2 (5 bases each). Germline CDR1 and CDR2: SGDLS and YYNGEE. The V gene lost 0 bases and the J gene lost 7 bases, with 17 bases spanning the gap. This CDR3 region has 15 residues. In DNA, the CDR3 is TGTGCCAGCAGCGTAGGTAGGGGAAGGACGGGGGAGCAGTACTTC. This codes for CASSVGRGRTGEQYF.

This clone occurred once. The V gene is TRBV5-4, the J gene TRBJ2-1; 13 bases align to TRBD2. With V trimmed by 4 bases and J by 6 bases, 10 bases remained unmatched. Germline V lookup: CDR1 SGHNT, CDR2 YYREEE (reference sequence). This CDR3 has 17 residues. The CDR3 DNA reads as TGTGCCAGCAGCCCCAATCAACTAGCGGGGGGGGGCAATGAGCAGTTCTTC. It yields the protein CASSPNQLAGGGNEQFF. The variable domain in full, completed from reference TRBV5-4 and TRBJ2-1, reads ETGVTQSPTHLIKTRGQQVTLRCSSQSGHNTVSWYQQALGQGPQFIFQYYREEENGRGNFPPRFSGLQFPNYSSELNVNALELDDSALYLCASSPNQLAGGGNEQFFGPGTRLTVL.

The rearrangement uses TRBV27 and TRBJ1-1; no clear D. V gave up 5 bases and J gave up 11 bases, with 21 bases separating them. The CDR3 consists of 14 residues. Germline lookup yields CDR1 MNHEY and CDR2 SMNVEV (reference sequence). The CDR3: CASSLDGWATGAFF. CDR3 DNA sequence: TGTGCCAGCAGTCTTGATGGTTGGGCGACTGGGGCTTTCTTT.

The genes are TRBV7-9 and TRBJ2-7; D is possibly TRBD1 (5 bases). In germline, CDR1 is SEHNR, CDR2 FQNEAQ (reference sequence). CDR3 length: 15 residues. Trimming left V 5 bases short and J 1 base short, with 15 bases between. The CDR3 DNA is TGTGCCAGCAGCCCAGGTCAGGGCCTTTCCTACGAGCAGTACTTC. Its protein product is CASSPGQGLSYEQYF.